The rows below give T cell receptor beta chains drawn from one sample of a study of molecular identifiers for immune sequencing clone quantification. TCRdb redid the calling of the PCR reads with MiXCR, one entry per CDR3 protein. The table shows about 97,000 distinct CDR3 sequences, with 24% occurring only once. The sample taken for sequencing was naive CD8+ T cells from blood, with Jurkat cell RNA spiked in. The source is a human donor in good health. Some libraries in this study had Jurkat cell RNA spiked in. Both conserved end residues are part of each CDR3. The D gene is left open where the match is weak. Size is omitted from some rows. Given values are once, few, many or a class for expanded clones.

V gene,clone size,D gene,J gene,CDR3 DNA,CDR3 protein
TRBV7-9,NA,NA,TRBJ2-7,TGTGCCAGCAGCTTAGCAGGATCCTTCGAGCAGTACTTC,CASSLAGSFEQYF
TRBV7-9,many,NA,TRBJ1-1,TGTGCCAGCAGTCCTACCGGGACCGGACCTGAAGCTTTCTTT,CASSPTGTGPEAFF
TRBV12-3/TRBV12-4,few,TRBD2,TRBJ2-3,TGTGCCAGCAGTTTAGGGTGGGGGGGGGCAGATACGCAGTATTTT,CASSLGWGGADTQYF
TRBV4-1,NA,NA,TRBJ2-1,TGCGCCAGCAGATCCCCGGGACCAGCGACTAATGAGCAGTTCTTC,CASRSPGPATNEQFF
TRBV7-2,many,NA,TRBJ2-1,TGTGCCAGCAGCTTAATCTCCTACAATGAGCAGTTCTTC,CASSLISYNEQFF
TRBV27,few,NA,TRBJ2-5,TGTGCCAGCAGCTTACGAGGGAAGCGGGAGACCCAGTACTTC,CASSLRGKRETQYF
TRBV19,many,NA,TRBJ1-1,TGTGCCATTATACGTGGAGTCGAAGCTTTCTTT,CAIIRGVEAFF
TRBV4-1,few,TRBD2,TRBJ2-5,TGCGCCAGCAGCCAGGGACTAGCTGAGACCCAGTACTTC,CASSQGLAETQYF
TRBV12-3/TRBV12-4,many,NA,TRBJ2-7,TGTGCCAGCAGTTTAGCCCTAGCTCCTCACGAGCAGTACTTC,CASSLALAPHEQYF
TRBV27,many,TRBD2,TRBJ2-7,TGTGCCAGCAGCCGTGGGGCGGGGGGACTAGCGGGAGGGTACGAGCAGTACTTC,CASSRGAGGLAGGYEQYF